This T cell receptor beta chain was observed in a study of T cell changes during pregnancy in multiple sclerosis. Measured with immunoSEQ multiplex PCR; TCRdb has only the in-frame clones, and not every one. The table records more than 70,000 clones, just over 90% of them present only once. This CDR3 is 13 amino acids long. Germline values: CDR1 MNHEY, CDR2 SVGAGI. V was shortened by 7 bases and J by 3 bases, with 12 bases between the two germline ends. The clonotype was recovered from a female donor with multiple sclerosis, enrolled in a pregnancy study. J is TRBJ1-1 and V is TRBV6-5, with D maybe TRBD1 (6 bases). The material was peripheral blood, obtained in the second trimester of pregnancy. The CDR3 here is CASTLDSYTEAFF. The CDR3 DNA follows: TGTGCCAGCACCTTGGACAGTTACACTGAAGCTTTCTTT.